The 3 T cell receptor beta chains listed next were all sequenced from one sample in a study of control samples from healthy donors and cancer patients (dated by TCRdb to 2018 to 2020). The library came from the immunoSEQ multiplex PCR assay. TCRdb re-hosts the immuneACCESS table, in-frame sequences only. Its copies lack some clones; in the studies checked, an unresolved V gene accounts for under half of them, and the cause for the rest is not known. Here the sample has roughly 120,000 clones; about 88% occur a single time. The top ten clonotypes cover roughly 3.2% of the sample. The specimen was blood. The receptors were gathered from a man aged 45-60 years in good health.

The chain uses TRBV19 and TRBJ2-5; D possibly corresponds to TRBD2 (7 bases). The length of the CDR3 is 15 residues. Germline CDR1 LNHDA, CDR2 SQIVND (reference sequence). V lost 5 bases to trimming and J lost 5 bases, with 18 bases between them. As DNA, the CDR3 is TGTGCCAGTAGTGATCGGGGGGCCCACGGGGAGACCCAGTACTTC. Protein product: CASSDRGAHGETQYF.

This rearrangement joins TRBV7-8 to TRBJ2-7; no clear D. V was trimmed by 6 bases and J by 3 bases, leaving 21 bases between them. There are 16 residues in the CDR3. The germline V gene has CDR1 SGHVS and CDR2 FQNEAQ. This chain's CDR3 is CASSQPVGIGNYEQYF. The CDR3 DNA reads as TGTGCCAGCAGTCAACCGGTTGGGATTGGAAACTACGAGCAGTACTTC.

The CDR3 region is CASSFLAPYNEQFF. For the CDR3, the DNA is TGTGCCAGCAGTTTTTTGGCCCCCTACAATGAGCAGTTCTTC. The rearrangement links TRBV27 to TRBJ2-1; D not certain. V lost 3 bases, J lost 2 bases, and 8 bases lay in between. The CDR3 length is 14 residues. The germline V gene has CDR1 MNHEY and CDR2 SMNVEV (reference sequence).